This entry is about one T cell receptor beta chain. The listed genes are named as in mouse. The read ends 3 residues before the CDR3 terminus; that terminus is restored from the germline J gene. The record originates from a study of CD8+ T cells in alopecia areata. Study details: Grafts of skin from C3H/HeJ donors aged roughly 6-12 months with spontaneous alopecia went to female C3H/HeJ mice aged 7-10 weeks.

The pooled cutaneous lymph node cells were sorted using several markers (CD4, CD8alpha, NKG2D, NKG2ACE and others). cDNA reverse transcribed from extracted RNA served as the sequencing template. Assay used: immunoSEQ multiplex PCR; TCRdb lists only in-frame clones, some missing. This sample carries around 290,000 clones, none of them present only once. Unmatched junction bases numbered 6, after V lost 4 bases and J lost 2 bases. In germline, CDR1 is NSQYPW, CDR2 LRSPGD (reference sequence). The CDR3 is 17 residues long. The source of this sequence is a C3H/HeJ mouse with alopecia areata. Strain haplotype at MHC: H2-k. V gene TRBV1 combines with J gene TRBJ1-6; the match to TRBD1 covers 9 bases. TRBJ1-6 belongs to the ORF category, with a function that is uncertain. The sequencing input was CD4+ T cells sorted from a lymph node. CDR3 in amino acids: CTCSGPGQGAYNSPLYF. The sequenced CDR3 bases are TGCACCTGCAGTGGACCGGGACAGGGTGCCTATAATTCGCCC.